These T cell receptor beta chains were read from a single sample in a study of response to subunit inactivated influenza vaccine. TCRdb fed the RT-PCR reads into MiXCR, producing one record per CDR3 protein. The sample yields about 170,000 distinct CDR3 sequences, 10% to 15% seen once. A further study also used this sample, focusing on T cells expressing NK-cell markers.

This specimen was CD8+ T cells sorted from PBMCs, taken about 11 days after vaccination. The receptors here all came from a man in his fifties or sixties who received an inactivated influenza vaccine. Each CDR3 is given with its conserved first and last residue. The order of the fields is clone size, J gene, D gene, V gene, CDR3 DNA, CDR3 protein. D genes are given only for firm matches. Size values are once, few and many counts, or a class for expanded clones, and some rows have none.

abundance: -; j_gene: TRBJ2-4; d_gene: -; v_gene: TRBV11-2; CDR3nt: TGTGCCAGCAGCTTAGTTTACGGCAGCTACGCCAAAAACATTCAGTACTTC; CDR3aa: CASSLVYGSYAKNIQYF
abundance: few; j_gene: TRBJ2-3; d_gene: TRBD2; v_gene: TRBV7-2; CDR3nt: TGTGCCAGCAGCTCCCACGTAGCGGGAGGGGGCACAGATACGCAGTATTTT; CDR3aa: CASSSHVAGGGTDTQYF
abundance: -; j_gene: TRBJ2-1; d_gene: TRBD2; v_gene: TRBV6-5; CDR3nt: TGTGCCAGCAGTTACGGGGGGAGGGCAGGGATCAATGAGCAGTTCTTC; CDR3aa: CASSYGGRAGINEQFF
abundance: -; j_gene: TRBJ2-5; d_gene: -; v_gene: TRBV27; CDR3nt: TGTGCCAGCAGTTTTTTGGGGGTCGAAGAGACCCAGTACTTC; CDR3aa: CASSFLGVEETQYF
abundance: few; j_gene: TRBJ2-5; d_gene: TRBD1; v_gene: TRBV4-1; CDR3nt: TGCGCCAGCAGCCAAACAGGGGACCAAGAGACCCAGTACTTC; CDR3aa: CASSQTGDQETQYF
abundance: many; j_gene: TRBJ2-1; d_gene: -; v_gene: TRBV7-8; CDR3nt: TGTGCCAGCAGCGCGGGACAGAGCTCCTACAATGAGCAGTTCTTC; CDR3aa: CASSAGQSSYNEQFF
abundance: -; j_gene: TRBJ2-7; d_gene: -; v_gene: TRBV2; CDR3nt: TGTGCCAGCAGCCACTACGAGCAGTACTTC; CDR3aa: CASSHYEQYF
abundance: -; j_gene: TRBJ2-5; d_gene: -; v_gene: TRBV11-2; CDR3nt: TGTGCCAGCAGCTTAGAGGGACACCTTTTAGAGACCCAGTACTTC; CDR3aa: CASSLEGHLLETQYF
abundance: -; j_gene: TRBJ2-7; d_gene: -; v_gene: TRBV3-1; CDR3nt: TGTGCCAGCAGCCAAGGGGGTAGCGGAGCCTACGAGCAGTACTTC; CDR3aa: CASSQGGSGAYEQYF
abundance: -; j_gene: TRBJ2-1; d_gene: -; v_gene: TRBV7-8; CDR3nt: TGTGCCAGCAGCCACGCGGTAGGGGAATCGGGGAATGAGCAGTTCTTC; CDR3aa: CASSHAVGESGNEQFF
abundance: -; j_gene: TRBJ2-7; d_gene: TRBD2; v_gene: TRBV6-1; CDR3nt: TGTGCCAGCAGTATCCGGACTAGCGCCTACGAGCAGTACTTC; CDR3aa: CASSIRTSAYEQYF